This T cell receptor beta chain was captured by sequencing in a study of blood T cell repertoires in COVID-19. The data were produced by immunoSEQ multiplex PCR, yet TCRdb's version contains in-frame clones alone and is incomplete. The data contain approximately 250,000 clones, about 86% of them singletons. With respect to this clone: At one end, the junction sequence differs from germline, possibly due to a read error.

CDR3 length: 12 residues. CDR1 is LGHDT and CDR2 is YNNKEL in the germline V gene (reference sequence). The chain employs TRBV3-1 (or the pseudogene TRBV3-2) and TRBJ1-2; tentative D call: TRBD1 (6 bases). The sample taken for sequencing was PBMCs or T cells enriched from blood (not recorded which). The receptor's source is a man between 25 and 39 years old with acute COVID-19. CDR3 DNA: TGTGCCAGCAGCCAAGCCTCGACAGGACACCTTTTC. It encodes CASSQASTGHLF.